The clone carrying this T cell receptor (beta chain) was observed once. As yet, its antigen is unknown. V shed 1 base and J shed 3 bases, with 17 bases lying between them. This CDR3 is built from 17 residues. CDR1 and CDR2 from the germline V gene are MNHEY and SMNVEV (reference sequence). This record comes from a study of CD4 T cells in relation to SARS-CoV-2 and coronaviruses. Across the study: Negative control cultures got HIV-1 Nef peptides or no peptide.

The unexposed donors gave CD4+ T cells in about 2010-2019, prior to COVID-19. Isolation of CD4+ T cells took place after approximately 11 days in culture. Clones were sequenced by immunoSEQ multiplex PCR, and TCRdb holds only the in-frame ones, with some missing. The data hold around 15,000 clones, with around 77% observed a single time. Sequencing input: CD4+ T cells from PBMCs, cultured in vitro. The V call is TRBV27, the J call TRBJ2-3, with a possible D match to TRBD1 (6 bases). This clonotype was obtained from a human donor in good health. CDR3 protein: CASSLFIRTDKTDTQYF. The CDR3 region has the DNA TGTGCCAGCAGTTTATTCATCCGGACAGATAAAACAGATACGCAGTATTTT.